This TCR beta chain was recovered during a study of cytomegalovirus exposure and HLA in healthy donors. Notes on the study in general: For TCR beta chains, V- and J-gene trimming was later linked to a missense DCLRE1C variant.

Germline V CDR1 and CDR2: SGHVS, FNYEAQ. The V end was cut by 5 bases, the J end by 5 bases, with 6 bases between. The CDR3 totals 12 residues. Notes on this clone: Its antigen is currently unknown.

It was with 60 Vbeta and 13 Jbeta primers that the PCR ran. Sequencing used immunoSEQ multiplex PCR; TCRdb keeps in-frame clones, though not all of them. The table shows around 180,000 clones, with approximately 81% occurring only once. The V and J genes are TRBV7-6 and TRBJ1-4; unclear D gene. The sequence was obtained from a boy aged 2 to 10 in good health and CMV-seronegative. Sequenced sample: PBMCs. The CDR3 here is CASSRGNEKLFF. The DNA of the CDR3 is TGTGCCAGCAGCCGAGGGAATGAAAAACTGTTTTTT.